Listed here are 28 T cell receptor beta chains from one sample, sequenced in a study of shared clonotypes between healthy human individuals. Method: immunoSEQ multiplex PCR; TCRdb's copy keeps in-frame clones and lacks some. The table lists roughly 530,000 clones, about 96% of them singletons, with 0.06% in the top ten. Specimen: naive CD4+ T cells sorted from blood. As for subset: CD45RA+ positively selected. The source of these receptors is a woman younger than 45 in good health.

This chain uses TRBV7-9 with TRBJ2-1; no definite D call. Germline V CDR1 and CDR2: SEHNR, FQNEAQ (reference sequence). The length of the CDR3 is 12 residues. V was cut by 5 bases and J by 9 bases, with 11 bases left in between. The DNA for the CDR3 is TGTGCCAGCAGCCAGACCGAGAGTGAGCAGTTCTTC. As protein: CASSQTESEQFF.

V is TRBV7-2 and J is TRBJ1-2; possible D gene TRBD1, 5 bases. Germline V gives CDR1 SGHTA, CDR2 FQGNSA. Trimming pared 4 bases from V and 4 bases from J, leaving 16 bases between. The CDR3 covers 15 residues. As DNA, the CDR3 is TGTGCCAGCAGCTCTCCAGGGCAGGGAGTCTATGGCTACACCTTC. Protein product: CASSSPGQGVYGYTF. The full variable domain, with the rest looked up from reference TRBV7-2 and TRBJ1-2, is GAGVSQSPSNKVTEKGKDVELRCDPISGHTALYWYRQSLGQGLEFLIYFQGNSAPDKSGLPSDRFSAERTGGSVSTLTIQRTQQEDSAVYLCASSSPGQGVYGYTFGSGTRLTVV.

The chain is built from TRBV19 and TRBJ2-7; D is perhaps TRBD1 (6 bases). This CDR3 contains 14 residues. Germline V gene data show CDR1 as LNHDA and CDR2 as SQIVND (reference sequence). The V and J ends lost 5 bases and 2 bases respectively, with 13 bases between them. The CDR3 nucleotides read TGTGCCAGTAGTGCCAGGGGAAAGGCCTACGAGCAGTACTTC. Amino acids: CASSARGKAYEQYF.

The chain links TRBV5-1 to TRBJ2-7, with D possibly TRBD2 on 5 matching bases. This CDR3 is 16 amino acids long. Germline V lookup: CDR1 SGHRS, CDR2 YFSETQ. Trimming shortened V by 4 bases and J by 1 base, and 18 bases separated the two germline ends. The CDR3: CASSNKSPGTSYEQYF. CDR3 nucleotide sequence: TGCGCCAGCAGCAACAAGAGTCCGGGAACTTCCTACGAGCAGTACTTC. The full variable domain, in which reference TRBV5-1 and TRBJ2-7 provide the parts outside the CDR3, is KAGVTQTPRYLIKTRGQQVTLSCSPISGHRSVSWYQQTPGQGLQFLFEYFSETQRNKGNFPGRFSGRQFSNSRSEMNVSTLELGDSALYLCASSNKSPGTSYEQYFGPGTRLTVT.

The chain uses TRBV28 and TRBJ1-4; 8 nucleotides align to TRBD1. The CDR3 runs to 17 residues. CDR1 and CDR2 from the germline V gene are MDHEN and SYDVKM. V shed 6 bases, J shed 2 bases, and the junction held 11 bases outside the gene matches. The chain's CDR3 is CASSTRGQGVTNEKLFF. CDR3 nucleotide sequence: TGTGCCAGCAGCACCCGAGGACAGGGTGTCACTAATGAAAAACTGTTTTTT.

The chain recombines TRBV5-1 with TRBJ2-5; D is possibly TRBD1 (5 bases). The J call may be wrong; the DNA end is better matched by TRBJ2-7. Germline V gene sequence: CDR1 SGHRS, CDR2 YFSETQ. The CDR3 runs to 11 residues. The CDR3 loop reads CASSSRDEQYF. As DNA, the CDR3 is TGCGCCAGCAGCTCCAGGGACGAGCAGTACTTC.

The J gene is TRBJ2-5, the V gene TRBV5-4; 10 bases are shared with TRBD2. The V gene end was trimmed by 0 bases and the J gene end by 1 base; junction bases not matched to a gene: 3. The CDR3 contains 16 residues. The germline gives CDR1 SGHNT, CDR2 YYREEE (reference sequence). Here the CDR3 DNA reads TGTGCCAGCAGCTTGGCCCGGACTAGCGGCCAAGAGACCCAGTACTTC. The encoded protein is CASSLARTSGQETQYF. Variable domain in full (rest from reference TRBV5-4 and TRBJ2-5): ETGVTQSPTHLIKTRGQQVTLRCSSQSGHNTVSWYQQALGQGPQFIFQYYREEENGRGNFPPRFSGLQFPNYSSELNVNALELDDSALYLCASSLARTSGQETQYFGPGTRLLVL.

This chain connects TRBV6-6 to TRBJ2-3; 7 positions agree with TRBD2. Germline CDR1 and CDR2: MNHNY and SVGAGI (reference sequence). J gave up 3 bases and V 5 bases, and 5 bases lay outside the gene matches. The CDR3 covers 14 residues. The CDR3 loop reads CASSKGTNTDTQYF. DNA for the CDR3: TGTGCCAGCAGTAAGGGGACTAATACAGATACGCAGTATTTT.

The J gene is TRBJ2-7, the V gene TRBV11-2; D is undetermined. The V end lost 3 bases, the J end lost 6 bases, and 12 bases lay between the germline ends. Per germline, CDR1 SGHAT and CDR2 FQNNGV. The CDR3 covers 13 residues. The CDR3 protein is CASSFFEGREQYF. CDR3 in DNA: TGTGCCAGCAGCTTTTTCGAAGGACGCGAGCAGTACTTC.

J is TRBJ1-1 and V is TRBV5-8; 8 positions agree with TRBD1. CDR3 length equals 15 residues. V shed 0 bases, J shed 5 bases, and the junction held 6 bases outside the gene matches. Germline loops: CDR1 SGHTS, CDR2 YDEGEE. The CDR3 region has the DNA TGTGCCAGCAGCTTGGAAACAGGGGGGGATACTGAAGCTTTCTTT. It codes for CASSLETGGDTEAFF.

This clone was detected only once. This rearrangement joins TRBV10-1 to TRBJ2-3; possible D gene TRBD1, 8 bases. This CDR3 comprises 15 residues. The ends were cut back, 6 bases at V and 1 base at J, with 14 bases in the middle. Germline CDR1 and CDR2: WNHNN and SYGVQD (reference sequence). CDR3 DNA sequence: TGCGCCAGCAGCTCACAGGGGGGGGGCACAGATACGCAGTATTTT. It is translated as CASSSQGGGTDTQYF.

The chain couples TRBV19 to TRBJ1-1, with 9 nucleotides matching TRBD1. Germline CDR1 and CDR2: LNHDA and SQIVND (reference sequence). J was trimmed by 1 base and V by 3 bases; bases with no gene match: 0. CDR3 length: 14 amino acids. The CDR3, as DNA: TGTGCCAGTAGTATGACAGGGGGGAACACTGAAGCTTTCTTT. Its translation: CASSMTGGNTEAFF. Based on the CDR3 plus reference TRBV19 and TRBJ1-1, the full variable domain is DGGITQSPKYLFRKEGQNVTLSCEQNLNHDAMYWYRQDPGQGLRLIYYSQIVNDFQKGDIAEGYSVSREKKESFPLTVTSAQKNPTAFYLCASSMTGGNTEAFFGQGTRLTVV.

This clone was detected only a few times. The chain couples TRBV2 to TRBJ2-2; D unclear. The V and J ends lost 6 bases and 3 bases respectively, with 11 bases between them. The CDR3 extends over 14 amino acids. Germline V lookup: CDR1 SNHLY, CDR2 FYNNEI. CDR3 nucleotide sequence: TGTGCCAGCAGGGACGGGCTTTACACCGGGGAGCTGTTTTTT. Residues: CASRDGLYTGELFF. The whole variable domain, remainder taken from reference TRBV2 and TRBJ2-2, is EPEVTQTPSHQVTQMGQEVILRCVPISNHLYFYWYRQILGQKVEFLVSFYNNEISEKSEIFDDQFSVERPDGSNFTLKIRSTKLEDSAMYFCASRDGLYTGELFFGEGSRLTVL.

V is TRBV2 and J is TRBJ2-7, with TRBD2 identical over 9 bases. J was trimmed by 4 bases and V by 6 bases; bases with no gene match: 7. This CDR3 spans 14 amino acids. CDR1 is SNHLY, CDR2 FYNNEI, per germline. The CDR3 spells CASSGGREGYEQYF. CDR3 bases: TGTGCCAGCAGCGGAGGGCGGGAGGGATACGAGCAGTACTTC.

The chain has TRBV19 and TRBJ2-2; no clear D. The V and J ends lost 2 bases and 6 bases respectively, with 7 bases between them. This CDR3 contains 13 residues. Germline V gene data show CDR1 as LNHDA and CDR2 as SQIVND (reference sequence). The CDR3 loop reads CASSISHPGELFF. CDR3 DNA sequence: TGTGCCAGTAGTATATCCCATCCCGGGGAGCTGTTTTTT.

This chain uses TRBV15 with TRBJ2-1; D unresolved. The CDR3 loop spans 14 amino acids. CDR1 and CDR2 from the germline V gene are LNHNV and YYDKDF (reference sequence). V dropped 0 bases and J dropped 5 bases, with 8 bases sitting between them. The CDR3 spells CATSRDLTNNEQFF. CDR3 DNA: TGTGCCACCAGCAGAGATTTGACAAACAATGAGCAGTTCTTC. Full variable domain (rest looked up from reference TRBV15 and TRBJ2-1): DAMVIQNPRYQVTQFGKPVTLSCSQTLNHNVMYWYQQKSSQAPKLLFHYYDKDFNNEADTPDNFQSRRPNTSFCFLDIRSPGLGDTAMYLCATSRDLTNNEQFFGPGTRLTVL.

V is TRBV5-4 and J is TRBJ2-7; tentatively, D is TRBD2 (6 bases). CDR1 and CDR2 (germline): SGHNT, YYREEE (reference sequence). The ends were cut back, 3 bases at V and 4 bases at J, with 14 bases in the middle. This CDR3 is built from 14 residues. CDR3 residues: CASSSPGENYEQYF. The CDR3 nucleotides read TGTGCCAGCAGCTCTCCGGGAGAGAATTACGAGCAGTACTTC. Full variable domain (outside the CDR3, taken from reference TRBV5-4 and TRBJ2-7): ETGVTQSPTHLIKTRGQQVTLRCSSQSGHNTVSWYQQALGQGPQFIFQYYREEENGRGNFPPRFSGLQFPNYSSELNVNALELDDSALYLCASSSPGENYEQYFGPGTRLTVT.

The chain has TRBV6-5 and TRBJ2-5, with D perhaps matching TRBD1 (5 bases). The end of the DNA aligns better with TRBJ2-7, so the J call may be wrong. The CDR3 runs 13 residues. Germline CDR1 and CDR2: MNHEY and SVGAGI. The CDR3, as DNA: TGTGCCAGCAGTTATGTTACAGGCTACGAGCAGTACTTC. This translates into CASSYVTGYEQYF.

V and J are TRBV5-8 and TRBJ1-4, with D tentatively TRBD1 (5 bases). Germline CDR1 and CDR2: SGHTS and YDEGEE. This CDR3 has 13 residues. V lost 4 bases and J 8 bases, leaving 12 bases between the germline ends. In nucleotides, the CDR3 is TGTGCCAGCAGCCTGAGGGGAGGAGAAAAACTGTTTTTT. It translates to CASSLRGGEKLFF.

CDR3 residues: CASTRYRGTSGQETQYF. CDR3 sequence (DNA): TGCGCCAGCACCCGTTATCGTGGGACTAGCGGCCAAGAGACCCAGTACTTC. The gene calls are TRBV10-2 and TRBJ2-5, with 11 positions matching TRBD2. V dropped 7 bases and J dropped 1; count of bases not matched to a gene: 11. The CDR3 extends over 17 amino acids. Germline assignment: CDR1 WSHSY and CDR2 SAAADI.

This chain uses TRBV7-6 with TRBJ2-1, with TRBD2 identical over 7 bases. The CDR3 consists of 14 residues. Looked up from germline, CDR1 is SGHVS and CDR2 is FNYEAQ. The ends lost 3 bases at V and 9 bases at J; junction bases unmatched: 8. The CDR3 sequence: CASSFTEREGEQFF. The CDR3 region has the DNA TGTGCCAGCAGCTTCACCGAGCGGGAAGGTGAGCAGTTCTTC.

V gene TRBV6-5 combines with J gene TRBJ2-7; no reliable D call. Germline V gives CDR1 MNHEY, CDR2 SVGAGI. The CDR3 loop spans 14 amino acids. Deletions cut 4 bases from V and 3 bases from J, with 13 bases between. CDR3 coding DNA: TGTGCCAGCAGTTCCCGGACCTTTAACTACGAGCAGTACTTC. This encodes CASSSRTFNYEQYF.

The chain uses TRBV28 and TRBJ2-5; D is unresolved. With the DNA end fitting TRBJ2-7 better, the J assignment may be wrong. The CDR3 runs 11 residues. Germline lookup yields CDR1 MDHEN and CDR2 SYDVKM. The CDR3 spells CASSRFYEQYF. CDR3 in DNA: TGTGCCAGCAGCCGCTTCTACGAGCAGTACTTC.

This clone has a handful of counts. The chain recombines TRBV28 with TRBJ2-7; 8 bases are a match to TRBD1. The ends lost 6 bases at V and 5 bases at J; junction bases unmatched: 9. Germline V gene sequence: CDR1 MDHEN, CDR2 SYDVKM. The CDR3 sequence is 14 residues long. The CDR3 DNA reads as TGTGCCAGCAGGAATAGGACAGGGCCCCACGAGCAGTACTTC. This sequence encodes CASRNRTGPHEQYF. Filled out from reference TRBV28 and TRBJ2-7, the complete variable domain reads DVKVTQSSRYLVKRTGEKVFLECVQDMDHENMFWYRQDPGLGLRLIYFSYDVKMKEKGDIPEGYSVSREKKERFSLILESASTNQTSMYLCASRNRTGPHEQYFGPGTRLTVT.

The chain has TRBV7-2 and TRBJ2-1; D not resolved. Germline assignment: CDR1 SGHTA and CDR2 FQGNSA. The CDR3 has 13 residues. Trimming removed 3 bases at V and 5 bases at J, with 8 bases between. The CDR3 DNA sequence: TGTGCCAGCAGCTTTAGGCAGCACAATGAGCAGTTCTTC. This codes for CASSFRQHNEQFF.

The rearrangement joins TRBV18 to TRBJ2-7; the D gene is possibly TRBD2 (6 bases). From germline, CDR1 is KGHSH and CDR2 LQKENI. The CDR3 has 12 residues. Trimming took off 4 bases at V and 4 bases at J, with 8 bases between the two ends. The CDR3 here is CASSRLEYEQYF. The CDR3 DNA reads as TGTGCCAGCTCACGACTAGAATACGAGCAGTACTTC.

The chain joins TRBV6-6 to TRBJ1-5, with D perhaps TRBD1 (6 bases). V was cut by 6 bases and J by 11 bases, with 20 bases left in between. CDR3 length: 14 amino acids. Germline assignment: CDR1 MNHNY and CDR2 SVGAGI (reference sequence). The DNA of the CDR3 is TGTGCCAGCAGCCCGGACAGAGGGGGGTCAGCCCAGCATTTT. As protein: CASSPDRGGSAQHF.

The chain uses TRBV7-9 and TRBJ2-1, with D perhaps assigned TRBD1 or TRBD2 (5 bases each). The CDR3 contains 12 residues. The V end was cut by 4 bases, the J end by 11 bases, with 12 bases between. CDR1 SEHNR and CDR2 FQNEAQ come from the germline V gene (reference sequence). The CDR3: CASSSPRGQQFF. Here the CDR3 DNA reads TGTGCCAGCAGCTCCCCTCGGGGACAGCAGTTCTTC.